Below, 12 T cell receptor beta chains from the same sample are listed, as sequenced in a study of T cell responses to AZD1222 COVID-19 vaccine (dated by TCRdb to about 2021). Library prep was done by the immunoSEQ multiplex PCR assay. In its TCRdb copy, this immuneACCESS table keeps in-frame sequences only and misses some clones. Where compared with another copy, unresolved V genes explain less than half of these, and the others have no known cause. In all, the sample holds around 180,000 clones, and around 87% of those were seen once. The top ten hold 2.5% to 3% of the sample. The sample's time point label, in plain terms: baseline before first vaccination. The treatment or condition tag for this specimen amounts to: meningococcal conjugate vaccine given as trial control. This material consisted of peripheral blood, taken on day 0 of MenACWY control vaccination. These TCRs come from an adult in good health.

This rearrangement joins TRBV12-3 or TRBV12-4 to TRBJ2-3; D is ambiguous. CDR3 size: 13 residues. V gave up 7 bases and J gave up 5 bases, with 13 bases separating them. This CDR3 reads CASTSVGGDTQYF. The DNA of the CDR3 is TGTGCCAGCACCTCGGTGGGCGGAGATACGCAGTATTTT.

This chain links TRBV6-4 with TRBJ1-1; D remains unclear. This CDR3 is 13 amino acids long. V was cut by 5 bases and J by 2 bases, with 9 bases left in between. CDR1 is MRHNA, CDR2 SNTAGT, per germline. The CDR3 DNA is TGTGCCAGCAGTCAGACCAGCAACACTGAAGCTTTCTTT. This gives the protein CASSQTSNTEAFF.

This chain uses TRBV5-1 with TRBJ2-7; D gene uncertain. Germline lookup yields CDR1 SGHRS and CDR2 YFSETQ. The V end lost 0 bases, the J end lost 6 bases, and 10 bases lay between the germline ends. This CDR3 is 13 amino acids long. CDR3 loop: CASSLEGVVEQYF. CDR3 coding DNA: TGCGCCAGCAGCTTGGAGGGTGTGGTCGAGCAGTACTTC.

The chain recombines TRBV7-9 with TRBJ1-3; D may be TRBD1 (6 bases). The CDR3 covers 13 residues. Germline assignment: CDR1 SEHNR and CDR2 FQNEAQ (reference sequence). The germline V and J ends were trimmed by 6 bases and 4 bases, with 10 bases remaining between them. This CDR3 reads CASRRTEGNTIYF. CDR3 bases: TGTGCCAGCAGGCGGACAGAAGGAAACACCATATATTTT.

The chain has TRBV7-3 and TRBJ2-1; D perhaps matches TRBD1 (5 bases). The CDR3 sequence is 15 residues long. Trimming shortened V by 6 bases and J by 3 bases, and 15 bases separated the two germline ends. In germline, CDR1 is SGHTA, CDR2 FQGTGA. CDR3 DNA sequence: TGTGCCAGCAGTAAACAACAGGCAGACTACAATGAGCAGTTCTTC. Translating it yields CASSKQQADYNEQFF.

This clone was recorded once. This chain uses TRBV28 with TRBJ2-7; a possible D gene is TRBD1 (5 bases). Trimming pared 5 bases from V and 3 bases from J, leaving 14 bases between. Germline assignment: CDR1 MDHEN and CDR2 SYDVKM. The CDR3 spans 14 residues. The DNA of the CDR3 is TGTGCCAGCAGTCTTTCCGACAGTTTCTACGAGCAGTACTTC. Protein sequence: CASSLSDSFYEQYF. Filled out from reference TRBV28 and TRBJ2-7, the complete variable domain reads DVKVTQSSRYLVKRTGEKVFLECVQDMDHENMFWYRQDPGLGLRLIYFSYDVKMKEKGDIPEGYSVSREKKERFSLILESASTNQTSMYLCASSLSDSFYEQYFGPGTRLTVT.

The chain links TRBV5-1 to TRBJ1-2; 7 nucleotides line up with TRBD1. V shed 4 bases, J shed 1 base, and the junction held 4 bases outside the gene matches. In germline, CDR1 is SGHRS, CDR2 YFSETQ. The CDR3 covers 14 residues. The CDR3 bases are TGCGCCAGCAGCATGGGACAGATTAACTATGGCTACACCTTC. Amino acids: CASSMGQINYGYTF.

The chain combines TRBV7-9 with TRBJ2-7, with 7 bases fitting TRBD2. This CDR3 has 16 residues. Germline CDR1 SEHNR, CDR2 FQNEAQ (reference sequence). Unmatched junction bases numbered 13, after V lost 1 base and J lost 7 bases. The CDR3 loop reads CASSLDGTTSRGEQYF. CDR3 bases: TGTGCCAGCAGCTTAGACGGGACTACCTCCAGAGGGGAGCAGTACTTC.

The V call is TRBV7-8, the J call TRBJ2-1; tentatively, D is TRBD2 (6 bases). Between the trimmed V and J ends, which lost 3 bases and 5 bases, there was a span of 14 bases. Looked up from germline, CDR1 is SGHVS and CDR2 is FQNEAQ. The CDR3 consists of 15 residues. The CDR3 nucleotides read TGTGCCAGCAGCTTTAGGGACTTGTTGGACAATGAGCAGTTCTTC. It translates to CASSFRDLLDNEQFF.

In DNA, the CDR3 is TGTGCCAGCAGCTTCGGACAGGGGGAACTTAGCAATCAGCCCCAGCATTTT. Amino acids: CASSFGQGELSNQPQHF. This chain uses TRBV11-2 with TRBJ1-5; 10 bases fit TRBD1. Germline V gives CDR1 SGHAT, CDR2 FQNNGV. The CDR3 spans 17 residues. V was pared by 3 bases and J by 0 bases, with 5 bases of the junction left unmatched.

The V gene is TRBV5-1, the J gene TRBJ2-5, with TRBD1 matching 11 bases. The V segment lost 0 bases and the J segment 3 bases; nucleotides outside the gene matches: 4. This CDR3 region has 16 residues. Germline lookup yields CDR1 SGHRS and CDR2 YFSETQ. This CDR3 reads CASSLGDRGAKETQYF. CDR3 nucleotides: TGCGCCAGCAGCTTGGGGGACAGGGGGGCTAAAGAGACCCAGTACTTC.

The chain employs TRBV10-1 and TRBJ2-6, with TRBD1 matching over 8 bases. CDR1 is WNHNN, CDR2 SYGVQD, per germline (reference sequence). Unmatched junction bases numbered 18, after V lost 3 bases and J lost 2 bases. This CDR3 comprises 21 residues. CDR3 sequence reads: CASSDGGLPGQAYPGANVLTF. The DNA of the CDR3 is TGCGCCAGCAGTGATGGGGGTTTACCGGGACAGGCTTACCCTGGGGCCAACGTCCTGACTTTC.